Presented here are 27 T cell receptor beta chains from one specimen sequenced in a study of shared clonotypes between healthy human individuals. The data were produced by immunoSEQ multiplex PCR, yet TCRdb's version contains in-frame clones alone and is incomplete. The sample carries some 580,000 clones, roughly 98% recorded once. Naive CD8 cells lacked CD45RO, underwent positive selection for CCR7 and left out terminally differentiated effector memory CD45RA+ cells. Sample: naive CD8+ T cells sorted from blood. All receptors derive from a man aged 30 to 39 in good health.

The V gene is TRBV7-9, the J gene TRBJ2-7; 11 bases align to TRBD2. Germline CDR1 reads SEHNR; CDR2 reads FQNEAQ (reference sequence). CDR3 length: 17 amino acids. V shed 5 bases and J 0 bases; nucleotides not matched to a gene: 9. The CDR3 loop reads CASSTGLAGGPSYEQYF. CDR3 nucleotide sequence: TGTGCCAGCAGCACGGGGCTAGCGGGAGGTCCCTCCTACGAGCAGTACTTC.

The V gene is TRBV7-8, the J gene TRBJ1-3, with 8 bases identical to TRBD1. This CDR3 region has 17 residues. Germline loops: CDR1 SGHVS, CDR2 FQNEAQ. V lost 3 bases, J lost 3 bases, and 10 bases stayed unmatched. The CDR3: CASSLGDRGMGGNTIYF. CDR3 DNA sequence: TGTGCCAGCAGCTTGGGAGACAGGGGTATGGGTGGAAACACCATATATTTT. The full variable domain, in which reference TRBV7-8 and TRBJ1-3 provide the parts outside the CDR3, is GAGVSQSPRYKVAKRGQDVALRCDPISGHVSLFWYQQALGQGPEFLTYFQNEAQLDKSGLPSDRFFAERPEGSVSTLKIQRTQQEDSAVYLCASSLGDRGMGGNTIYFGEGSWLTVV.

The rearrangement uses TRBV7-8 and TRBJ2-7; perhaps TRBD2 as D (6 bases). The length of the CDR3 is 14 residues. V lost 5 bases and J lost 3, with 14 bases in between. CDR1 and CDR2 from the germline V gene are SGHVS and FQNEAQ. The DNA of the CDR3 is TGTGCCAGCAGCCCGCCCCATAGCGGCTACGAGCAGTACTTC. Its translation is CASSPPHSGYEQYF.

This clone was detected only once. The chain links TRBV5-4 to TRBJ2-6; tentative D call: TRBD2 (5 bases). Germline V lookup: CDR1 SGHNT, CDR2 YYREEE (reference sequence). The V and J ends lost 4 bases and 2 bases respectively, with 19 bases between them. The CDR3 runs 18 residues. The CDR3 sequence: CASSPLGAAFTGANVLTF. The CDR3, as DNA: TGTGCCAGCAGCCCCCTCGGAGCGGCCTTCACTGGGGCCAACGTCCTGACTTTC.

In the case of this clone: Different DNA sequences within this sample yield the same CDR3. The chain has TRBV5-4 and TRBJ2-1, with no clear D. CDR3 length equals 11 residues. V was cut by 4 bases and J by 10 bases, with 9 bases left in between. Per germline, CDR1 SGHNT and CDR2 YYREEE (reference sequence). The CDR3 coding sequence is TGTGCCAGCAGCCTAGGCACGGAGCAGTTCTTC. Its translation is CASSLGTEQFF.

The chain couples TRBV2 to TRBJ2-7; 8 bases fit TRBD2. V was pared by 1 base and J by 4 bases, with 12 bases of the junction left unmatched. This CDR3 comprises 17 residues. Germline CDR1 SNHLY, CDR2 FYNNEI. CDR3 sequence reads: CASSEVGGVPQTYEQYF. In nucleotides, the CDR3 is TGTGCCAGCAGTGAAGTCGGGGGGGTCCCCCAGACTTACGAGCAGTACTTC.

Worth noting for this clone: Other nucleotide sequences from this sample produce the same CDR3. The chain carries TRBV28 and TRBJ1-5; unclear D gene. Trimming pared 2 bases from V and 4 bases from J, leaving 6 bases between. CDR3 length: 13 residues. Germline CDR1 reads MDHEN; CDR2 reads SYDVKM. CDR3 in DNA: TGTGCCAGCAGTTTACTCAGAAATCAGCCCCAGCATTTT. Translated, it gives CASSLLRNQPQHF.

J is TRBJ1-2 and V is TRBV27; no firm D call. The V gene lost 0 bases and the J gene lost 4 bases, with 9 bases spanning the gap. Looked up from germline, CDR1 is MNHEY and CDR2 is SMNVEV (reference sequence). The CDR3 has 14 residues. CDR3 amino acids: CASSLSAVSYGYTF. The CDR3, as DNA: TGTGCCAGCAGTTTATCTGCTGTGAGCTATGGCTACACCTTC.

This chain uses TRBV27 with TRBJ2-7, with D possibly being TRBD1 (5 bases). CDR3 length: 13 residues. Deletions cut 9 bases from V and 2 bases from J, with 14 bases between. The germline V gene has CDR1 MNHEY and CDR2 SMNVEV (reference sequence). The CDR3, as DNA: TGTGCCAGTAGAGACAGCGCGACCTACGAGCAGTACTTC. It specifies CASRDSATYEQYF.

The rearrangement uses TRBV14 and TRBJ1-1; a weak D match, TRBD1 (5 bases). The V end was cut by 1 base, the J end by 4 bases, with 10 bases between. The CDR3 spans 14 residues. Germline values: CDR1 SGHDN, CDR2 FVKESK. CDR3 DNA: TGTGCCAGCAGCCAAGGGGGCTGGCGCACTGAAGCTTTCTTT. It specifies CASSQGGWRTEAFF.

CDR3 nucleotides: TGTGCCAGCAGTGCAAGGGTCCCCGGGACCGGGGAGCTGTTTTTT. The encoded protein is CASSARVPGTGELFF. The gene calls are TRBV6-1 and TRBJ2-2; D uncertain. CDR3 length: 15 residues. With 4 bases removed from V and 5 bases from J, the gap between germline ends came to 14 bases. The V gene's germline CDR1 is MNHNS and CDR2 SASEGT.

The genes are TRBV28 and TRBJ2-3; D uncertain. Trimming took 5 bases from V and 4 from J, leaving 10 bases between them. This CDR3 region has 13 residues. Germline CDR1 reads MDHEN; CDR2 reads SYDVKM. Here the CDR3 reads CASSSARPDTQYF. In DNA form, the CDR3 reads TGTGCCAGCAGTAGCGCTAGACCAGATACGCAGTATTTT.

The V and J genes are TRBV11-3 and TRBJ2-1, with TRBD2 identical over 10 bases. Trimming removed 0 bases from V and 5 bases from J; junction bases left unmatched: 4. The CDR3 is 16 residues long. CDR1 and CDR2 from the germline V gene are SGHNT and YENEEA. CDR3 bases: TGTGCCAGCAGCTTAGACTCCCTAGCGGGAGACAATGAGCAGTTCTTC. Its protein product is CASSLDSLAGDNEQFF.

The rearrangement links TRBV28 to TRBJ2-1; 8 bases match TRBD2. The germline V gene encodes CDR1 MDHEN and CDR2 SYDVKM. The CDR3 is made up of 13 amino acids. The V and J ends lost 6 bases and 4 bases, in that order; junction bases with no gene match: 2. CDR3 residues: CASRVAGYNEQFF. The CDR3, as DNA: TGTGCCAGCAGGGTAGCGGGGTACAATGAGCAGTTCTTC.

The V call is TRBV7-9, the J call TRBJ1-5, with a weak D call TRBD1 (6 bases). The CDR3 sequence is 13 residues long. Trimming took 6 bases from V and 5 from J, leaving 11 bases between them. In germline, CDR1 is SEHNR, CDR2 FQNEAQ (reference sequence). CDR3 in DNA: TGTGCCAGCAGTCGACCAGGGGATCAGCCCCAGCATTTT. As protein: CASSRPGDQPQHF.

The chain couples TRBV6-4 to TRBJ2-1; D not resolved. Germline V gene lookup returns CDR1 MRHNA and CDR2 SNTAGT. The CDR3 sequence is 15 residues long. With 0 bases removed from V and 11 bases from J, the gap between germline ends came to 17 bases. CDR3 loop: CASSDSVGYVNKQFF. As DNA, the CDR3 is TGTGCCAGCAGTGACTCAGTGGGGTACGTTAACAAGCAGTTCTTC.

The gene calls are TRBV28 and TRBJ2-7; no definite D call. Trimming cost V 11 bases and J 0 bases, with 20 bases left between them. From germline, CDR1 is MDHEN and CDR2 SYDVKM. The CDR3 contains 15 residues. The CDR3 sequence: CASSPPLLSSYEQYF. CDR3 nucleotides: TGTGCCTCCAGTCCCCCTTTGTTAAGCTCCTACGAGCAGTACTTC.

The rearrangement uses TRBV27 and TRBJ2-7; D is perhaps TRBD1 (6 bases). CDR1 and CDR2 from the germline V gene are MNHEY and SMNVEV (reference sequence). Trimming cost V 2 bases and J 7 bases, with 27 bases left between them. The CDR3 runs 18 residues. The CDR3 sequence is CASSLTPTGPKVIWEQYF. In nucleotides, the CDR3 is TGTGCCAGCAGTTTAACCCCGACAGGTCCGAAGGTAATCTGGGAGCAGTACTTC.

This clone was seen a single time. The chain carries TRBV5-1 and TRBJ2-7; weak D call: TRBD2 (5 bases). CDR1 and CDR2 (germline): SGHRS, YFSETQ. Trimming left V 4 bases short and J 7 bases short, with 18 bases between. CDR3 length: 14 amino acids. The CDR3: CASSLGLGSGEQYF. The CDR3 region has the DNA TGCGCCAGCAGCCTCGGACTGGGCTCCGGGGAGCAGTACTTC.

The V call is TRBV27, the J call TRBJ2-7; perhaps D is TRBD1 or TRBD2 (5 bases each). The germline CDR1 and CDR2 sequences are MNHEY and SMNVEV (reference sequence). The CDR3 contains 15 residues. Trimming shortened V by 6 bases and J by 6 bases, and 21 bases separated the two germline ends. Here the CDR3 reads CASSLRTDFQGEQYF. In DNA form, the CDR3 reads TGTGCCAGCAGCCTACGGACTGACTTTCAGGGCGAGCAGTACTTC.

The rearrangement links TRBV9 to TRBJ2-3; D not resolved. Trimming took off 4 bases at V and 6 bases at J, with 12 bases between the two ends. Germline V gives CDR1 SGDLS, CDR2 YYNGEE. This CDR3 contains 13 residues. This CDR3 is CASSPQSSDTQYF. In DNA form, the CDR3 reads TGTGCCAGCAGCCCCCAGTCCTCGGATACGCAGTATTTT.

This chain links TRBV4-1 with TRBJ2-1; maybe TRBD1 (5 bases). The CDR3 has 13 residues. V lost 0 bases, J lost 8 bases, and 8 bases lay in between. Germline V lookup: CDR1 MGHRA, CDR2 YSYEKL. CDR3 nucleotide sequence: TGCGCCAGCAGCCAAGAACAAGGGGATGAGCAGTTCTTC. Translated, it gives CASSQEQGDEQFF.

The chain has TRBV11-2 and TRBJ2-4, with D possibly being TRBD2 (5 bases). Germline values: CDR1 SGHAT, CDR2 FQNNGV. V was shortened by 1 base and J by 6 bases, with 10 bases between the two germline ends. This CDR3 comprises 14 residues. CDR3 region: CASSLVGGGNIQYF. Written as DNA, the CDR3 is TGTGCCAGCAGCTTAGTCGGTGGAGGAAACATTCAGTACTTC.

V gene TRBV4-1 combines with J gene TRBJ2-7, with TRBD2 identical over 12 bases. The germline V gene has CDR1 MGHRA and CDR2 YSYEKL. CDR3 length: 15 residues. Trimming removed 3 bases from V and 5 bases from J; junction bases left unmatched: 5. CDR3 protein: CASSQATSGSHEQYF. CDR3 sequence (DNA): TGCGCCAGCAGCCAGGCGACTAGCGGGAGCCACGAGCAGTACTTC.

This chain connects TRBV29-1 to TRBJ2-7; TRBD1 matches 9 bases. The CDR3 runs 15 residues. Losses at the gene ends were 4 bases for V and 1 base for J; bases not matched to a gene: 8. CDR1 and CDR2 from the germline V gene are SQVTM and ANQGSEA. CDR3 loop: CSVVEQGALSYEQYF. CDR3 coding DNA: TGCAGCGTTGTCGAACAGGGGGCCCTGTCCTACGAGCAGTACTTC.

This chain connects TRBV29-1 to TRBJ2-3; D call uncertain. The CDR3 contains 11 residues. The V gene lost 3 bases and the J gene lost 2 bases, with 3 bases spanning the gap. Germline CDR1 is SQVTM and CDR2 is ANQGSEA. The CDR3 DNA reads TGCAGCGTTGACCTCACAGATACGCAGTATTTT. Amino acids: CSVDLTDTQYF.

The chain couples TRBV25-1 to TRBJ2-1; 10 bases are shared with TRBD1. The CDR3 spans 13 residues. Germline V CDR1 and CDR2: MGHDK, SYGVNS. Losses at the gene ends were 6 bases for V and 6 bases for J; bases not matched to a gene: 2. Here the CDR3 DNA reads TGTGCCAGCAGCGGGACAGGGGTCAATGAGCAGTTCTTC. Its protein product is CASSGTGVNEQFF.